This passage covers 11 T cell receptor beta chains from one sample sequenced in a study of response to subunit inactivated influenza vaccine. TCRdb processed the RT-PCR reads anew with MiXCR; each CDR3 protein has one entry. The data show about 620,000 distinct CDR3 sequences, over 9% seen once. These sequences were also reported in another study, on T cells expressing NK-cell markers. That source reports: Libraries used 5'RACE template switching adding universal primer site and UMIs.

Here the sequenced sample was PBMCs from blood, taken on the day of vaccination. These receptors came from a middle-aged man who received an inactivated influenza vaccine.

This clonotype was picked up a small number of times. V gene TRBV6-1 combines with J gene TRBJ2-3, with 10 bases that match TRBD2. Trimming cost V 6 bases and J 2 bases; bases outside gene matches: 11. Germline CDR1 is MNHNS and CDR2 is SASEGT. The CDR3 runs to 17 residues. The CDR3 is CASRRLAGRSNTDTQYF. Here the CDR3 DNA reads TGTGCCAGCAGAAGACTAGCGGGTCGTTCCAACACAGATACGCAGTATTTT.

This chain joins TRBV18 and TRBJ2-7; D is uncertain. Trimming took 0 bases from V and 2 from J, leaving 8 bases between them. The germline V gene has CDR1 KGHSH and CDR2 LQKENI. The CDR3 runs 14 residues. The CDR3: CASSPPVLTYEQYF. DNA of the CDR3: TGTGCCAGCTCACCACCGGTCCTAACCTACGAGCAGTACTTC.

V gene TRBV12-3 or TRBV12-4 combines with J gene TRBJ1-2; D unresolved. The V and J ends lost 1 base and 8 bases respectively, with 14 bases between them. The CDR3 sequence is 14 residues long. The CDR3 here is CASSLVLSRKGYTF. As DNA, the CDR3 is TGTGCCAGCAGTTTAGTTTTGTCGCGGAAAGGCTACACCTTC.

This clonotype was seen ten or more times. The chain joins TRBV12-3 or TRBV12-4 to TRBJ2-1; no definite D call. Trimming shortened V by 7 bases and J by 0 bases, and 13 bases separated the two germline ends. This CDR3 is built from 15 residues. The CDR3 DNA is TGTGCCAGCACCTCGGACCTGAGCTCCTACAATGAGCAGTTCTTC. Translated: CASTSDLSSYNEQFF.

This clonotype was observed a handful of times. The chain has TRBV20-1 and TRBJ1-4, with 7 bases that match TRBD1. The CDR3 consists of 15 residues. V dropped 3 bases and J dropped 8; count of bases not matched to a gene: 12. Germline V gene sequence: CDR1 DFQATT, CDR2 SNEGSKA (reference sequence). The CDR3 is CSARGPGQTIEKLFF. As DNA, the CDR3 is TGCAGTGCTAGGGGTCCGGGACAGACTATCGAAAAACTGTTTTTT.

This chain links TRBV5-5 with TRBJ1-1; D uncertain. V was clipped by 1 base and J by 4 bases, with 11 bases between them. Looked up from germline, CDR1 is SGHKS and CDR2 is YYEKEE (reference sequence). The CDR3 length is 14 residues. CDR3 sequence: CASSLFLVGTEAFF. The CDR3 DNA reads as TGTGCCAGCAGCTTGTTTCTAGTGGGCACTGAAGCTTTCTTT.

This clonotype was seen only a few times. This chain uses TRBV6-1 with TRBJ1-5; no clear D. Trimming stripped 1 base from V and 3 bases from J, with 10 bases between. The V gene's germline CDR1 is MNHNS and CDR2 SASEGT. The CDR3 spans 15 residues. The CDR3 sequence: CASSEGAQPNQPQHF. In DNA, the CDR3 is TGTGCCAGCAGTGAAGGGGCACAGCCCAATCAGCCCCAGCATTTT.

This clonotype was counted many times. This sequence joins TRBV4-1 and TRBJ1-4; D unresolved. In germline, CDR1 is MGHRA, CDR2 YSYEKL. This CDR3 region has 14 residues. The V end lost 3 bases, the J end lost 6 bases, and 11 bases lay between the germline ends. CDR3 sequence (DNA): TGCGCCAGCAGCCAGGGTCAGTTGGATGAAAAACTGTTTTTT. It yields the protein CASSQGQLDEKLFF.

This clonotype appeared a few times. This rearrangement joins TRBV5-1 to TRBJ2-2; D not resolved. The CDR3 spans 15 residues. The V end lost 0 bases, the J end lost 5 bases, and 11 bases lay between the germline ends. CDR1 is SGHRS and CDR2 is YFSETQ in the germline V gene. CDR3: CASSLVTDGTGELFF. Written as DNA, the CDR3 is TGCGCCAGCAGCTTGGTTACGGATGGAACCGGGGAGCTGTTTTTT.

A few counts support this clonotype. This may arise from a read error, as a much more abundant clone is one base away. The CDR3 sequence is CASSQTNTEAFF. In DNA, the CDR3 is TGTGCCAGCAGCCAAACGAACACTGAAGCTTTCTTT. The chain recombines TRBV12-3 or TRBV12-4 with TRBJ1-1; the D is unclear. The V and J ends lost 6 bases and 1 base respectively, with 6 bases between them. The CDR3 has 12 residues.

This clonotype was detected a few times. This chain joins TRBV27 and TRBJ2-5; 9 bases match TRBD2. Germline V gives CDR1 MNHEY, CDR2 SMNVEV (reference sequence). Germline trimming cut 2 bases from V and 5 bases from J; bases unmatched to any gene: 9. This CDR3 is built from 16 residues. The CDR3 DNA is TGTGCCAGCAGTTTACGGTCTAGCGGGAACAGGGAGACCCAGTACTTC. Translated: CASSLRSSGNRETQYF.